This TCR beta chain was retrieved from a study of shared clonotypes between healthy human individuals. The study, taken as a whole, reports: Only blood was sampled; tissue repertoires likely differ.

With 2 bases clipped from V and 11 bases from J, the junction kept 10 bases outside the gene matches. The V gene's germline CDR1 is SGHAT and CDR2 FQNNGV. This CDR3 has 14 residues. The assay used deep level. Each PCR replicate from the sorted subsets contained approximately 0.2 ug DNA, which is 25,000 to 30,000 T cell genomes. This table comes from immunoSEQ multiplex PCR, and its TCRdb copy is limited to in-frame clones, with some not included. The data contain under 1,100,000 clones, around 78% of them singletons. As concerns this clone: The target antigen is unknown.

There were no recent acute infections or vaccinations among the donors, who were healthy HIV-negative adults. The chain recombines TRBV11-2 with TRBJ2-3; 7 bases fit TRBD2. Material: memory CD4+ T cells from PBMCs. Subset specified: CD45RA-negative fraction. This receptor was taken from a man aged 18 to 35 in good health. Some clones in this sample may be carry-over from other donors' samples. This CDR3 is CASSLKREASGQYF. The CDR3 bases are TGTGCCAGCAGCTTAAAACGGGAGGCCTCAGGGCAGTATTTT. The whole variable domain, filled in from reference TRBV11-2 and TRBJ2-3, reads EAGVAQSPRYKIIEKRQSVAFWCNPISGHATLYWYQQILGQGPKLLIQFQNNGVVDDSQLPKDRFSAERLKGVDSTLKIQPAKLEDSAVYLCASSLKREASGQYFGPGTRLTVL.